The rows below give T cell receptor beta chains drawn from one sample of a study of T-cell reconstitution after alpha-beta-depleted transplantation in children. Each CDR3 protein is one row after TCRdb ran MiXCR on the PCR reads. The table shows roughly 120,000 distinct CDR3 sequences, with approximately 10% occurring only once. Specimen: PBMCs from the stem cell graft donor, collected from the stem cell graft. Receptor source: a human donor who donated a stem cell graft to a child with acute lymphoblastic leukemia. Each CDR3 is given with its conserved first and last residue. Fields, in order: CDR3 DNA, CDR3 protein, V gene, J gene, clone size, D gene. D genes are given only for firm matches. The size entry is marked missing in some rows and otherwise reads once, few, many or a size class.

CDR3nt: TGTGCCATCGGGGGAGGGGGGCCGGATGAAAAACTGTTTTTT; CDR3aa: CAIGGGGPDEKLFF; v_gene: TRBV10-3; j_gene: TRBJ1-4; abundance: many; d_gene: .
CDR3nt: TGTGCCAGCAGTCCTCACAGCTATGGCTACACCTTC; CDR3aa: CASSPHSYGYTF; v_gene: TRBV12-3/TRBV12-4; j_gene: TRBJ1-2; abundance: many; d_gene: .
CDR3nt: TGTGCCAGCAGTTTACCACAGGGGGCGAGCTCCTATAATTCACCCCTCCACTTT; CDR3aa: CASSLPQGASSYNSPLHF; v_gene: TRBV12-3/TRBV12-4; j_gene: TRBJ1-6; abundance: many; d_gene: TRBD1
CDR3nt: TGTGCCTGTAGCTGGAGAAGAGGTTCTGGGGCCAACGTCCTGACTTTC; CDR3aa: CACSWRRGSGANVLTF; v_gene: TRBV5-6; j_gene: TRBJ2-6; abundance: many; d_gene: .
CDR3nt: TGTGCCATCAAAGAGGGTCCTTACTATGGCTACACCTTC; CDR3aa: CAIKEGPYYGYTF; v_gene: TRBV10-3; j_gene: TRBJ1-2; abundance: many; d_gene: .
CDR3nt: TGTGCCAGCAGTTTAGCGGGAGGGACAGTCTATGGGCGTAGCACTGAAGCTTTCTTT; CDR3aa: CASSLAGGTVYGRSTEAFF; v_gene: TRBV12-3/TRBV12-4; j_gene: TRBJ1-1; abundance: many; d_gene: TRBD1
CDR3nt: TGTGCCATCAGCGGAGGGACAGGCAGCAATCAGCCCCAGCATTTT; CDR3aa: CAISGGTGSNQPQHF; v_gene: TRBV10-3; j_gene: TRBJ1-5; abundance: many; d_gene: TRBD1
CDR3nt: TGTGCCAGCAGTCCACGACACTACGAGCAGTACTTC; CDR3aa: CASSPRHYEQYF; v_gene: TRBV6-1; j_gene: TRBJ2-7; abundance: many; d_gene: .
CDR3nt: TGTGCCAGCAGCCAGGGACAGGCGATGACGGAGGGTGAGCAGTTCTTC; CDR3aa: CASSQGQAMTEGEQFF; v_gene: TRBV14; j_gene: TRBJ2-1; abundance: .; d_gene: TRBD1
CDR3nt: TGCAGTGCTAGCTTGGTACGGGAGACCCAGTACTTC; CDR3aa: CSASLVRETQYF; v_gene: TRBV20-1; j_gene: TRBJ2-5; abundance: many; d_gene: .
CDR3nt: TGTGCCAGCAGCGCCGGGACAGGGGTGACCTACGAGCAGTACTTC; CDR3aa: CASSAGTGVTYEQYF; v_gene: TRBV7-2; j_gene: TRBJ2-7; abundance: many; d_gene: TRBD1
CDR3nt: TGCAGCGTTGAAGATATTCCCATGGAGGGGGGCCCTACCTACGAGCAGTACTTC; CDR3aa: CSVEDIPMEGGPTYEQYF; v_gene: TRBV29-1; j_gene: TRBJ2-7; abundance: many; d_gene: .
CDR3nt: TGTGCCAGCAGCTTAAGTTCAGGGACTAGCGGCTCTGAGCAGTTCTTC; CDR3aa: CASSLSSGTSGSEQFF; v_gene: TRBV7-2; j_gene: TRBJ2-1; abundance: many; d_gene: TRBD2
CDR3nt: TGTGCCAGCAGCCCTCGGACTGAGAGTACAGATACGCAGTATTTT; CDR3aa: CASSPRTESTDTQYF; v_gene: TRBV11-2; j_gene: TRBJ2-3; abundance: many; d_gene: .